A single sample is the source of the 10 T cell receptor beta chains below, sequenced in a study of neurological immune-mediated disorders. Using its own MiXCR run on the 5' RACE reads, TCRdb lists one record per CDR3 protein. The sample gives about 79,000 distinct CDR3 sequences, 13% to 15% of which show up once; under 7% is in the top ten. Sequenced sample: PBMCs. The source of these receptors is a woman aged 50 to 60 in good health.

The chain links TRBV5-1 to TRBJ2-5; 8 bases fit TRBD2. The CDR3 runs 14 residues. CDR1 and CDR2 (germline): SGHRS, YFSETQ. V lost 9 bases, J lost 2 bases, and 9 bases stayed unmatched. The CDR3 reads CANRVVAGQETQYF. CDR3 nucleotide sequence: TGCGCCAATAGGGTGGTAGCGGGACAAGAGACCCAGTACTTC.

This clonotype showed up many times. The V call is TRBV3-1, the J call TRBJ2-7, with 8 positions matching TRBD1. The CDR3 contains 15 residues. Germline trimming cut 3 bases from V and 2 bases from J; bases unmatched to any gene: 6. Germline CDR1 LGHDT, CDR2 YNNKEL (reference sequence). The CDR3, as DNA: TGTGCCAGCAGCCACACCGACAGGGGCCCCTACGAGCAGTACTTC. This gives the protein CASSHTDRGPYEQYF.

This clonotype was observed at least ten times. The rearrangement links TRBV5-4 to TRBJ2-3; D tentatively reads TRBD1 or TRBD2 (5 bases each). Deletions cut 4 bases from V and 1 base from J, with 16 bases between. This CDR3 spans 16 amino acids. Germline CDR1 is SGHNT and CDR2 is YYREEE (reference sequence). The CDR3 nucleotides are TGTGCCAGCAGCCTGGGGACCCCGACGGGCACAGATACGCAGTATTTT. This gives the protein CASSLGTPTGTDTQYF.

This clonotype has ten or more counts. The genes are TRBV5-1 and TRBJ1-1, with 8 positions matching TRBD1. The trim removed 4 bases at V and 4 bases at J, leaving 6 bases unmatched. CDR3 size: 14 residues. Germline-derived CDR1 and CDR2 are SGHRS and YFSETQ. The CDR3 DNA reads TGCGCCAGCAGCCCCCCCGGACAGGGCACTGAAGCTTTCTTT. This encodes CASSPPGQGTEAFF.

This clonotype has ten or more counts. The V call is TRBV12-3 or TRBV12-4, the J call TRBJ1-2; D not resolved. CDR3 length equals 13 residues. Trimming removed 5 bases from V and 0 bases from J, with 7 bases in between. Written as DNA, the CDR3 is TGTGCCAGCAGTACGAGAGCTAACTATGGCTACACCTTC. Its protein product is CASSTRANYGYTF.

This clonotype has at least ten counts. DNA of the CDR3: TGCGCCAGCAAAGTTGATCGCACAGATACGCAGTATTTT. Its protein is CASKVDRTDTQYF. The chain joins TRBV5-1 to TRBJ2-3; D unresolved. CDR1 and CDR2 from the germline V gene are SGHRS and YFSETQ. The length of the CDR3 is 13 residues. V was pared by 6 bases and J by 1 base, with 9 bases between.

This clonotype was observed many times. The rearrangement joins TRBV7-6 to TRBJ2-5; possibly TRBD2 for D (6 bases). Germline loops: CDR1 SGHVS, CDR2 FNYEAQ. The CDR3 contains 13 residues. V lost 5 bases and J 3 bases, leaving 10 bases between the germline ends. CDR3 nucleotides: TGTGCCAGCAGCGGGGAGGCCAAAGAGACCCAGTACTTC. This encodes CASSGEAKETQYF.

In its sample, this clonotype was seen once. The V call is TRBV15, the J call TRBJ1-4; TRBD1 might be the D (5 bases). This CDR3 comprises 16 residues. Germline CDR1 LNHNV, CDR2 YYDKDF (reference sequence). V was clipped by 10 bases and J by 3 bases, with 21 bases between them. The DNA of the CDR3 is TGTGCCATCAGTGCGACAGTTGCCAAAGCTAATGAAAAACTGTTTTTT. Amino acid sequence: CAISATVAKANEKLFF.

This clonotype was recorded at least ten times. This chain uses TRBV5-1 with TRBJ2-1; TRBD2 is a possible D gene (5 bases). The germline V gene encodes CDR1 SGHRS and CDR2 YFSETQ. The CDR3 runs 15 residues. The germline V and J ends were trimmed by 7 bases and 8 bases, with 22 bases remaining between them. The CDR3 region is CASSVVGVDYDEQFF. CDR3 in DNA: TGCGCCAGCTCGGTCGTGGGAGTAGACTATGATGAGCAGTTCTTC.

Many counts were recorded for this clonotype. The gene calls are TRBV5-1 and TRBJ2-5; D unclear. The CDR3 length is 15 residues. Between the trimmed V and J ends, which lost 4 bases and 1 base, there was a span of 14 bases. Germline loops: CDR1 SGHRS, CDR2 YFSETQ. The CDR3 spells CASSGMGGFQETQYF. In nucleotides, the CDR3 is TGCGCCAGCAGCGGGATGGGCGGCTTCCAAGAGACCCAGTACTTC.